This TCR beta chain was profiled in a study of T cells in tuberculosis. The protocol was immunoSEQ multiplex PCR, while the TCRdb copy is restricted to in-frame clones and leaves out a portion. Among tens of thousands of clones listed, 94% were seen once. The CDR3 is made up of 16 amino acids. After removal of 0 bases from V and 8 bases from J, the junction contained 10 bases not matched to a gene. Germline CDR1 LGHNA, CDR2 YSLEER. This sequence joins TRBV4-3 and TRBJ1-2, with 9 bases aligning to TRBD1. Sequenced sample: PBMCs. The source is a donor between 10 and 35 years old with latent tuberculosis or without tuberculosis infection. Some clones in this sample may be carry-over from other donors' samples. The CDR3 nucleotides read TGCGCCAGCAGCCAAGATCTGCCGGGACAGGGTTCCGGCTACACCTTC. It yields the protein CASSQDLPGQGSGYTF.